This T cell receptor beta chain derives from a study of memory CD4+ T cells and cytomegalovirus serostatus. Study observations and caveats: Of 150 to 200 reported CMV TCRbeta sequences, roughly 70 were found in memory CD4+ repertoires. Repertoires predicted CMV serostatus with median bootstrapped AUC of roughly 0.96.

Original methodology: After removing out-of-frame reads, around 2 million distinct TCRbeta sequences remained. Only in-frame clones appear in the TCRdb table, and some are missing; sequencing was by immunoSEQ multiplex PCR. V and J calls and clone size are copied from that table; D and trimming were computed from the DNA. The sample shows approximately 53,000 clones, 60% to 80% of them seen only once. Trimming removed 1 base at V and 0 bases at J, with 15 bases between. The CDR3 loop spans 17 amino acids. Germline assignment: CDR1 MNHEY and CDR2 SMNVEV (reference sequence). Details on this clone: The antigen is unknown.

The sort gate was single viable CD3+CD4+CD8-CD45RO+ cells for memory CD4+ T cells. J is TRBJ1-2 and V is TRBV27, with a weak D call TRBD1 (6 bases). The sample was memory CD4+ T cells from blood. The sequence derives from an adult in good health and CMV-seronegative. CDR3 DNA sequence: TGTGCCAGCAGTTTATTGGCAGGGGATTCGGCTAACTATGGCTACACCTTC. It yields the protein CASSLLAGDSANYGYTF.